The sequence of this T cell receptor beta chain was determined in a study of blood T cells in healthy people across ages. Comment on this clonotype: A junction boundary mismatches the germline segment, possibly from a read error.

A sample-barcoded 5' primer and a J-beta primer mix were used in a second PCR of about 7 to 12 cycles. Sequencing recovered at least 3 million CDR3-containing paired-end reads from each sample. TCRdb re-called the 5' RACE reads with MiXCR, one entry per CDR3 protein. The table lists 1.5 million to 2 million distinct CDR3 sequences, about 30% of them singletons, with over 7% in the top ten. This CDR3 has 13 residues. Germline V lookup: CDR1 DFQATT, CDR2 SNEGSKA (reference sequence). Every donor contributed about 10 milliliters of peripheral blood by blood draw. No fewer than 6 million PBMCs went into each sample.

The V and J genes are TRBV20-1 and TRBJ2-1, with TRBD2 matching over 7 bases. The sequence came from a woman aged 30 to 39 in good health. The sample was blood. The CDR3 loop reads CSAGGGDYNERFF. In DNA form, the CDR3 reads TGCAGTGCTGGGGGGGGGGACTACAATGAGCGGTTCTTC.